The 17 T cell receptor beta chains below all came from one sample that was sequenced in a study of cytomegalovirus exposure and HLA in healthy donors. 60 Vbeta and 13 Jbeta primers were used in PCR. Measured with immunoSEQ multiplex PCR; TCRdb has only the in-frame clones, and not every one. Seen here are about 160,000 clones, approximately 80% observed once, and the top ten hold about 2.1%. The source material was PBMCs. The receptors were gathered from a woman under 30 in good health and CMV-seronegative.

V and J are TRBV7-9 and TRBJ2-1; D may be TRBD1 (6 bases). CDR1 and CDR2 (germline): SEHNR, FQNEAQ (reference sequence). The CDR3 spans 12 residues. Between the trimmed V and J ends, which lost 6 bases and 6 bases, there was a span of 9 bases. CDR3 amino acids: CASSIQGNEQFF. CDR3 DNA sequence: TGTGCCAGCAGTATACAGGGCAATGAGCAGTTCTTC.

V gene TRBV19 combines with J gene TRBJ1-5; TRBD1 is a possible D gene (6 bases). Germline V gene sequence: CDR1 LNHDA, CDR2 SQIVND (reference sequence). V was clipped by 2 bases and J by 6 bases, with 8 bases between them. The CDR3 runs to 13 residues. The CDR3 is CASSIQGFQPQHF. The CDR3 DNA sequence: TGTGCCAGTAGTATACAGGGGTTTCAGCCCCAGCATTTT.

This clone was observed once. J is TRBJ1-5 and V is TRBV6-1, with D hard to call. V was shortened by 4 bases and J by 2 bases, with 12 bases between the two germline ends. Germline values: CDR1 MNHNS, CDR2 SASEGT. This CDR3 contains 15 residues. The CDR3 spells CASSVEDFGNQPQHF. In DNA, the CDR3 is TGTGCCAGCAGTGTCGAGGACTTCGGCAATCAGCCCCAGCATTTT.

Only a few counts were recorded for this clone. The chain joins TRBV4-1 to TRBJ2-7; D unclear. In germline, CDR1 is MGHRA, CDR2 YSYEKL. This CDR3 has 15 residues. Trimming took off 0 bases at V and 4 bases at J, with 13 bases between the two ends. CDR3 residues: CASSQESLSGYEQYF. CDR3 sequence (DNA): TGCGCCAGCAGCCAAGAGTCCCTCTCCGGTTACGAGCAGTACTTC.

The chain links TRBV5-6 to TRBJ1-6; 11 bases align to TRBD1. V was clipped by 0 bases and J by 10 bases; unmatched bases: 6. The CDR3 is made up of 16 amino acids. The V gene's germline CDR1 is SGHDT and CDR2 YYEEEE. The CDR3 nucleotides read TGTGCCAGCAGCTTGGTGGGGACAGGGGGGGTCTCACCCCTCCACTTT. Protein: CASSLVGTGGVSPLHF.

The rearrangement links TRBV5-6 to TRBJ2-5; 9 bases are a match to TRBD1. The CDR3 extends over 14 amino acids. Germline CDR1 reads SGHDT; CDR2 reads YYEEEE. J was trimmed by 4 bases and V by 5 bases; bases with no gene match: 6. DNA for the CDR3: TGTGCCAGCAGACAAACAGGGGGCAGAGAGACCCAGTACTTC. It translates to CASRQTGGRETQYF.

V is TRBV6-5 and J is TRBJ1-2; 8 bases line up with TRBD1. The J segment lost 3 bases and the V segment lost 5 bases, leaving 8 bases of the junction unmatched. Germline V gene sequence: CDR1 MNHEY, CDR2 SVGAGI. The CDR3 loop spans 15 amino acids. The CDR3 loop is CASSPGQGPYYGYTF. The CDR3 region has the DNA TGTGCCAGCAGTCCCGGACAGGGACCCTACTATGGCTACACCTTC.

The genes are TRBV6-1 and TRBJ2-7; 8 bases fit TRBD1. From germline, CDR1 is MNHNS and CDR2 SASEGT. The CDR3 loop spans 13 amino acids. The junction had 3 bases not matched to a gene; V was cut back by 8 bases and J by 0 bases. CDR3 nucleotides: TGTGCCAGCCGGACAGGGCCCTCCTACGAGCAGTACTTC. It specifies CASRTGPSYEQYF.

The rearrangement uses TRBV4-2 and TRBJ1-3; 10 bases agree with TRBD1. The CDR3 extends over 15 amino acids. CDR1 is LGHNA and CDR2 is YNFKEQ in the germline V gene. V trimming: 4 bases; J trimming: 5 bases; junction bases outside the gene matches: 5. CDR3 protein: CASSPDRGPRNTIYF. Here the CDR3 DNA reads TGTGCCAGCAGCCCAGACAGGGGGCCCCGAAACACCATATATTTT.

The sample holds a few counts of this clone. The chain uses TRBV5-1 and TRBJ1-1, with D uncertain. The CDR3 length is 15 residues. V was shortened by 0 bases and J by 0 bases, with 9 bases between the two germline ends. The germline V gene encodes CDR1 SGHRS and CDR2 YFSETQ. In DNA form, the CDR3 reads TGCGCCAGCAGCTTGGTGTACGGGATGAACACTGAAGCTTTCTTT. It yields the protein CASSLVYGMNTEAFF.

The CDR3 DNA sequence: TGTGCCATCAGTGAGTCGAGGCTGCGACTAGCGGGGGAAGAGACCCAGTACTTC. This gives the protein CAISESRLRLAGEETQYF. The chain employs TRBV10-3 and TRBJ2-5, with TRBD2 identical over 12 bases. The CDR3 has 18 amino acids. The V gene's germline CDR1 is ENHRY and CDR2 SYGVKD. J was trimmed by 3 bases and V by 0 bases; bases with no gene match: 8.

The chain employs TRBV11-2 and TRBJ1-5; D remains unclear. This CDR3 is 15 amino acids long. The germline V gene encodes CDR1 SGHAT and CDR2 FQNNGV. V dropped 3 bases and J dropped 0 bases, with 9 bases sitting between them. The CDR3 DNA sequence: TGTGCCAGCAGCTTGTATCGCGGTAGCAATCAGCCCCAGCATTTT. This codes for CASSLYRGSNQPQHF.

The rearrangement joins TRBV18 to TRBJ1-4; D is perhaps TRBD1 (6 bases). The CDR3 loop spans 16 amino acids. Germline-derived CDR1 and CDR2 are KGHSH and LQKENI. Trimming left V 3 bases short and J 4 bases short, with 15 bases between. For the CDR3, the DNA is TGTGCCAGCTCACCGAGTACACAGGGTCATAATGAAAAACTGTTTTTT. Translation gives CASSPSTQGHNEKLFF.

V usage is TRBV25-1 and J usage is TRBJ2-4; the D is unclear. V dropped 5 bases and J dropped 0 bases, with 8 bases sitting between them. From germline, CDR1 is MGHDK and CDR2 SYGVNS. The CDR3 has 14 residues. CDR3 nucleotide sequence: TGTGCCAGCAGTCCGTCGGTAGCCAAAAACATTCAGTACTTC. Translated, it gives CASSPSVAKNIQYF.

The genes are TRBV5-1 and TRBJ2-5; no firm D call. Germline values: CDR1 SGHRS, CDR2 YFSETQ. The CDR3 spans 14 residues. V lost 5 bases and J 2 bases, leaving 13 bases between the germline ends. CDR3 in amino acids: CASSSLEVQETQYF. DNA for the CDR3: TGCGCCAGCAGTTCGCTAGAGGTTCAAGAGACCCAGTACTTC.

This rearrangement joins TRBV28 to TRBJ1-2, with unresolved D. Per germline, CDR1 MDHEN and CDR2 SYDVKM. There are 12 residues in the CDR3. Trimming stripped 4 bases from V and 4 bases from J, with 7 bases between. CDR3 sequence (DNA): TGTGCCAGCAGTTCCCCAGTCTATGGCTACACCTTC. This encodes CASSSPVYGYTF.

This chain connects TRBV7-9 to TRBJ2-1, with 7 bases lining up with TRBD1. V lost 5 bases and J lost 4; bases outside the gene matches: 8. The CDR3 sequence is 15 residues long. Looked up from germline, CDR1 is SEHNR and CDR2 is FQNEAQ (reference sequence). CDR3 nucleotides: TGTGCCAGCAGCAGCTACAGGGGTTCTTACAATGAGCAGTTCTTC. Its translation: CASSSYRGSYNEQFF.